The source of this TCR beta chain is a study of Ad26.COV2.S vaccination and SARS-CoV-2 variants. Comment on this clone: Its antigen is currently unknown.

Indicated treatment: roughly 19 received Ad26.COV2.S at low or high dose, single or two shots; roughly five received placebo; per-sample allocation not given. Following the first vaccine or placebo injection, samples were taken on day 63. The germline V gene has CDR1 MGHRA and CDR2 YSYEKL. The V and J ends lost 0 bases and 8 bases, in that order; junction bases with no gene match: 12. The CDR3 spans 17 residues. Produced via immunoSEQ multiplex PCR; TCRdb's table is partial and in-frame only. The sample yields a few hundred thousand clones, approximately 90% seen once. Whole-study findings and limits: Reportedly, spike-specific CD8+ and CD4+ T cell responses achieved substantial breadth once vaccination had taken place. Vaccine and placebo recipients had comparable breadth of non-spike TCRs.

The chain has TRBV4-1 and TRBJ1-2; 10 positions match TRBD1. This TCR derives from a person aged 18-60 years who received the Ad26.COV2.S COVID-19 vaccine or a placebo. The sequences come from peripheral blood, collected in a trial of Ad26.COV2.S vaccine versus placebo. In DNA form, the CDR3 reads TGCGCCAGCAGCCAAGATCCGGGACAGGGGAGACGGAGCGGCTACACCTTC. Translation gives CASSQDPGQGRRSGYTF.